Listed below are T cell receptor beta chains from one sample, sequenced in a study of blood T cell repertoires in COVID-19. Produced via immunoSEQ multiplex PCR; TCRdb's table is partial and in-frame only. The sample lists about 330,000 clones; over 75% were seen once. Sequencing was done on a sample of peripheral blood. The receptors originated from a human donor in a cohort sampled during active COVID-19. The CDR3 runs from the conserved cysteine through the conserved F or W. The D gene is left open where the match is weak. Not every row has a clone size; where given, it reads once, few, many or a size class.

TGTGCCAGCAGTCCGACAGGGGCCTACGAGCAGTACTTC CASSPTGAYEQYF . TRBJ2-7 TRBV5-4 TRBD1
TGTGCCAGCTCACCGGCCTTACAAGAGACCCAGTACTTC CASSPALQETQYF . TRBJ2-5 TRBV18 .
TGCGCCAGCAGCCAAGATAGAGGAGAGACCCAGTACTTC CASSQDRGETQYF . TRBJ2-5 TRBV4-1 .
TGTGCCAGCAGCCAAGAATCTAGCGGGGGTCGGTTCTTC CASSQESSGGRFF . TRBJ2-1 TRBV4-2 TRBD2
TGTGCCAGCAGGGACCTGGGACAGGTTTTTGAAAAACTGTTTTTT CASRDLGQVFEKLFF . TRBJ1-4 TRBV6-5 TRBD1
TGTGCTAGTGGTTTGGCTGAGGGACTGGCGCAGTTCTTC CASGLAEGLAQFF once TRBJ2-1 TRBV12-5 .
TGCAGCGTCCTCTCGGGGAACACTGAAGCTTTCTTT CSVLSGNTEAFF . TRBJ1-1 TRBV29-1 .
TGTGCCAGCAGTTTAATCCCGGGATTGGGCTCCTACGAGCAGTACTTC CASSLIPGLGSYEQYF . TRBJ2-7 TRBV27 .
TGCGCCAGTACCGGGACTAATGAAAAACTGTTTTTT CASTGTNEKLFF once TRBJ1-4 TRBV5-1 .
TGTGCCAGCAGTTACTCTGGCAGGGGGCTGTCACCCCTCCACTTT CASSYSGRGLSPLHF . TRBJ1-6 TRBV6-5 TRBD1
TGTGCCAGCAGCGGACAGGGAGGCCACGAGCAGTACTTC CASSGQGGHEQYF . TRBJ2-7 TRBV11-3 TRBD1
TGTGCCTGGAGTGTCCCGTCGGACAGGTACTATGGCTACACCTTC CAWSVPSDRYYGYTF . TRBJ1-2 TRBV30 TRBD1
TGTGCCAGCAGTGAAGGGCCCTCCTACGAGCAGTACTTC CASSEGPSYEQYF . TRBJ2-7 TRBV6-1 .
TGCGCCAGCAGCCGAGGCCCCACTAACTACGAGCAGTACTTC CASSRGPTNYEQYF . TRBJ2-7 TRBV5-1 .
TGTGCCTGGAATCACAGGGGCTCTGAGCAGTTCTTC CAWNHRGSEQFF . TRBJ2-1 TRBV30 TRBD1
TGCAGCGTTCTCTACCCTAACTCTGGAAACACCATATATTTT CSVLYPNSGNTIYF few TRBJ1-3 TRBV29-1 .
TGTGCCAGCGGGGCTCCCTCCTACGAGCAGTACTTC CASGAPSYEQYF . TRBJ2-7 TRBV3-1/TRBV3-2 .
TGTGCCAGCAGCTTAGGGACAGGGAGCACAGATACGCAGTATTTT CASSLGTGSTDTQYF . TRBJ2-3 TRBV7-3 TRBD1
TGTGCCAGCAGGACGAGGGACAGTTACTCCTACGAGCAGTACTTC CASRTRDSYSYEQYF . TRBJ2-7 TRBV27 TRBD1
TGTGCCAGCAGTTTAGGCAGCAAAAACATTCAGTACTTC CASSLGSKNIQYF once TRBJ2-4 TRBV27 .
TGTGCCAGCGGATACAAAGACAGGACCAATCAGCCCCAGCATTTT CASGYKDRTNQPQHF . TRBJ1-5 TRBV3-1/TRBV3-2 .
TGCAGCGTTGGGACAGAAGCTTTCTTT CSVGTEAFF . TRBJ1-1 TRBV29-1 .
TGTGCCAGCAGCTTAGCCGAGACAGGGGGCGAAAAACTGTTTTTT CASSLAETGGEKLFF . TRBJ1-4 TRBV7-9 TRBD1
TGTGCCAGTAGTATCTCAGGGAACTATGGCTACACCTTC CASSISGNYGYTF once TRBJ1-2 TRBV19 .
TGTGCCAGCAGCAGGGATGGGCTTGGGAGTGGAAACACCATATATTTT CASSRDGLGSGNTIYF . TRBJ1-3 TRBV21-1 .
TGTGCCAGCAGTTCCAGCCGAGGGGGGGCGGGCACCGGGGAGCTGTTTTTT CASSSSRGGAGTGELFF . TRBJ2-2 TRBV27 .
TGTGCCAGCCTGCGGGACAGTAATCAGCCCCAGCATTTT CASLRDSNQPQHF . TRBJ1-5 TRBV6-5 TRBD1
TGTGCCAGCAGTTTATCGGGACAGGGGAGTATTGGCTACACCTTC CASSLSGQGSIGYTF once TRBJ1-2 TRBV27 TRBD1
TGTGCCAGTAGTATGGGGGGAAGGAATCAGCCCCAGCATTTT CASSMGGRNQPQHF . TRBJ1-5 TRBV19 .
TGTGCCATCAGGGGCCGGGGGGCGACCTACAATGAGCAGTTCTTC CAIRGRGATYNEQFF . TRBJ2-1 TRBV10-3 .
TGTGCCAGCAGTTTAAGAGGGTCTTCCAACTATGGCTACACCTTC CASSLRGSSNYGYTF . TRBJ1-2 TRBV27 .
TGTGCCAGTAGTATGTCAGAATCCTACGAGCAGTACTTC CASSMSESYEQYF . TRBJ2-7 TRBV19 .
TGTGCCAGCAGAGACAGGGGGACCTACGAGCAGTACTTC CASRDRGTYEQYF . TRBJ2-7 TRBV3-1/TRBV3-2 TRBD1
TGTGCCAGCAGACTGACACCGATCTACGAGCAGTACTTC CASRLTPIYEQYF . TRBJ2-7 TRBV28 .
TGTGCCAGCTCGCGACAGTACTCTGGAAACACCATATATTTT CASSRQYSGNTIYF . TRBJ1-3 TRBV18 .
TGTGCCAGCAGCTCTCTCCCGGGACTAAACTACGAGCAGTACTTC CASSSLPGLNYEQYF . TRBJ2-7 TRBV7-2 TRBD2
TGCGCCAGCAGCCGGTCCAGTCAGAACGAGCAGTACTTC CASSRSSQNEQYF . TRBJ2-7 TRBV4-1 .
TGTGCCAGTAGTATAGATAGGGGACTAATGGGGTATCAGCCCCAGCATTTT CASSIDRGLMGYQPQHF . TRBJ1-5 TRBV19 .
TGTGCCACCAGTGACCCCGACAGTCTCAATGAGCAGTTCTTC CATSDPDSLNEQFF once TRBJ2-1 TRBV24-1 .
TGTGCCACCAGTTTGACAGGAGGAATCACAGATACGCAGTATTTT CATSLTGGITDTQYF . TRBJ2-3 TRBV24-1 .
TGTGCCAGCAGCCAGTATGGCGGCGAACGGTCTGGGGCCAACGTCCTGACTTTC CASSQYGGERSGANVLTF . TRBJ2-6 TRBV3-1/TRBV3-2 .
TGCGCCAGCAGTGAGTGGTTGCAGACTGAAGCTTTCTTT CASSEWLQTEAFF . TRBJ1-1 TRBV10-2 .
TGCGCCAGCAGCAGAGACCGGGACAGGGCTGAAAAACTGTTTTTT CASSRDRDRAEKLFF . TRBJ1-4 TRBV4-1 TRBD1
TGTGCCAGCAGCTGGGGACAGGGCTCGGGCAATCAGCCCCAGCATTTT CASSWGQGSGNQPQHF . TRBJ1-5 TRBV7-9 TRBD1
TGTGCCAGCAGTCCTAGCGACTCGAACACCGGGGAGCTGTTTTTT CASSPSDSNTGELFF . TRBJ2-2 TRBV6-4 .
TGTGCCAGTAGTATAGGCGGGACAGATACGCAGTATTTT CASSIGGTDTQYF . TRBJ2-3 TRBV19 .
TGTGCCAGTAGTATGCCGGGGGGAGAGGGCTACACCTTC CASSMPGGEGYTF . TRBJ1-2 TRBV19 .
TGTGCCAGCAGTGTGACAGGGCAGCCTACTAACTATGGCTACACCTTC CASSVTGQPTNYGYTF . TRBJ1-2 TRBV28 TRBD1
TGTGCCAGCAGCTTGGACAGCTCCTATAATTCACCCCTCCACTTT CASSLDSSYNSPLHF . TRBJ1-6 TRBV5-6 .
TGTGCCAGCAGTTATATGTCCTCGTTCCCTTATGGCTACACCTTC CASSYMSSFPYGYTF . TRBJ1-2 TRBV6-2/TRBV6-3 .
TGTGCCAGCAGCGGGAACAGGGTTTTTAATGAGCAGTTCTTC CASSGNRVFNEQFF . TRBJ2-1 TRBV5-4 .
TGTGCCATCTACAGGGACAGTACAACCGGGGAGCTGTTTTTT CAIYRDSTTGELFF . TRBJ2-2 TRBV10-3 TRBD1
TGTGCCAGCAGCTTCTCAGCAGGAGGAAACTACAATGAGCAGTTCTTC CASSFSAGGNYNEQFF once TRBJ2-1 TRBV7-2 .
TGTGCCGCGCAGGGGGCGGACACCGGGGAGCTGTTTTTT CAAQGADTGELFF . TRBJ2-2 TRBV7-7 TRBD1
TGTGCCAGCAGCTTAACAGGGTACTCCTACGAGCAGTACTTC CASSLTGYSYEQYF . TRBJ2-7 TRBV7-2 .
TGTGCCAGCAGTGACATCCTGAGGACGCAGTATTTT CASSDILRTQYF few TRBJ2-3 TRBV6-1 .